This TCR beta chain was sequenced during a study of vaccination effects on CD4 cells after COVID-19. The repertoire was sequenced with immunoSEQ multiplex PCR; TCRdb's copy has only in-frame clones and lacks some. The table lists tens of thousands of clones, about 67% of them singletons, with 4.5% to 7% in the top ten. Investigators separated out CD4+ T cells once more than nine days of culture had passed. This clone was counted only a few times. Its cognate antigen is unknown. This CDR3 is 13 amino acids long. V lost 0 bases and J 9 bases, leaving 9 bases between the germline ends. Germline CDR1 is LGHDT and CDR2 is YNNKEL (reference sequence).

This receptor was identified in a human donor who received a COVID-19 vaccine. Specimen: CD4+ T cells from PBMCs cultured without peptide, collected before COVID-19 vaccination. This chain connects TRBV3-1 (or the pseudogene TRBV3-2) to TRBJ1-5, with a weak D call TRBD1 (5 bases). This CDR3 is CASSQDWGWPQHF. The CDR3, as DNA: TGTGCCAGCAGCCAAGATTGGGGGTGGCCCCAGCATTTT.